Sequencing of this T cell receptor beta chain was carried out in a study of blood T cell repertoires in COVID-19 (dated by TCRdb to about 2020). For context, the study as a whole: The collaborator samples originated in the United States, Italy and Spain and spanned the acute and convalescent phases of COVID-19. The prospective study material was composed of cDNA or gDNA derived from T cells, B-cell-depleted T cells, or PBMCs. Deeply sampled blood TCRbeta repertoires from subjects exposed to, actively infected with, or recovered from COVID-19 were included in the dataset. A freely available public database, intended as a resource for researchers studying the immune response to SARS-CoV-2, is where the repertoires were released. Samples came from the ongoing ImmuneRACE study (first 160 participants) plus 1,254 subjects from 6 global collaborators. The sample metadata nearly always contained a de-identified subject ID, COVID-19 status, age in years and sex. Where HLA class I and class II types were available, the types were taken from metadata supplied by the sample provider, not from assay-based typing. What the authors observed across the whole study: Clinical and demographic metadata were provided uncurated, with the amount varying by source and participant.

TCRbeta CDR3 regions were amplified from genomic DNA using the immunoSEQ Assay, a bias-controlled multiplex PCR. On the study's bioinformatics: The number of nucleated cells in each sample was estimated by amplification of reference gene primers within the assay. To quantify the absolute abundance of each unique TCRbeta CDR3 rearrangement, sequence reads were collapsed and filtered. Productive Simpson clonality was computed per sample as the square root of Simpson's diversity index over productive rearrangements. TCRdb's version of the immuneACCESS table is confined to in-frame rearrangements and falls short of the full clone set. An unresolved V gene accounts for under half of the shortfall where checked; the remainder is of unknown origin. The V and J calls and clone size are taken from that table; D and trimming were inferred from the DNA. This sample holds about 55,000 clones; roughly 80% were observed only once. The ten largest clones represent around 1.9% of the sample.

From the cysteine up to the phenylalanine, the CDR3 has a length of 14 residues. Kept here is only the CDR3 DNA, which spans 42 bases and is read in frame from base 1. Trimming removed 5 bases from V and 0 bases from J, leaving 11 bases between the germline ends. CDR1 and CDR2, per the germline V gene (reference sequence), are GTSNPN and SVGIG. Collaborating institutions collected whole blood in K2EDTA tubes following their own protocols. For TCRbeta analysis, collaborator samples were shipped as frozen whole blood, as isolated PBMCs, or as DNA extracted from either sample type. In the case of this clone: Its antigen remains undetermined. No base quality values were provided; no much bigger clone lies one nucleotide off.

Sequencing input: peripheral blood. This receptor chain uses TRBV30 and TRBJ1-3; the best D guess is TRBD1, with 6 bases matching. The sequence was obtained from a woman aged 60-75 years with acute or convalescent COVID-19. The DNA reads as follows: TGTGCCTGGGTTAGGACAGTCTCTGGAAACACCATATATTTT. The encoded protein is CAWVRTVSGNTIYF.